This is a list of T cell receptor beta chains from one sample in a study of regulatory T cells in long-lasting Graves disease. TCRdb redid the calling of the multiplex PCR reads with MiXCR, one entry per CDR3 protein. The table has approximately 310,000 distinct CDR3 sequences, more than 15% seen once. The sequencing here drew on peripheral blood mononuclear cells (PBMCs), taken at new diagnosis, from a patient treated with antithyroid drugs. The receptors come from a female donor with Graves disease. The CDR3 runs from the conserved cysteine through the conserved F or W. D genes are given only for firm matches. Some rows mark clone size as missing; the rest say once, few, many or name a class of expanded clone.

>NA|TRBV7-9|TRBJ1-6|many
CASSDRAELTLHF
TGTGCCAGCAGTGACAGAGCAGAATTGACCCTCCACTTT
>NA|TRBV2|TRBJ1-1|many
CASFLTEAFF
TGTGCCAGCTTTTTAACTGAAGCTTTCTTT
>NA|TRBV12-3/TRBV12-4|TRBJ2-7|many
CASSSPGFDHEQYF
TGTGCCAGCAGTTCCCCAGGGTTCGACCACGAGCAGTACTTC
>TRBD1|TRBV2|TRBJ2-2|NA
CASSSTGGGELFF
TGTGCCAGCAGTTCGACAGGGGGCGGGGAGCTGTTTTTT
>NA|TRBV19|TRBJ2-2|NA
CASSIRPGATGELFF
TGTGCCAGTAGTATTCGGCCGGGAGCCACCGGGGAGCTGTTTTTT
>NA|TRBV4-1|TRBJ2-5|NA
CASSQDPFGAQAGTQYF
TGCGCCAGCAGCCAAGATCCCTTTGGAGCCCAGGCGGGGACCCAGTACTTC
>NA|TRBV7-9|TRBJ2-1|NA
CASRPGGNEQFF
TGTGCCAGCAGACCAGGCGGCAATGAGCAGTTCTTC
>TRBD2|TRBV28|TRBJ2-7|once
CASSGIAGDIYEQYF
TGTGCCAGCAGTGGAATAGCGGGAGATATCTACGAGCAGTACTTC
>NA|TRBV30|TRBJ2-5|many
CAMGGRGETQYF
TGTGCCATGGGGGGGAGGGGGGAGACCCAGTACTTC
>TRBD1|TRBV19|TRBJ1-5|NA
CASSGQGGEPQHF
TGTGCCAGTAGTGGACAGGGGGGGGAGCCCCAGCATTTT
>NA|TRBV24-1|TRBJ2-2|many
CATSDKRAVTGELFF
TGTGCCACCAGTGATAAGCGGGCGGTCACCGGGGAGCTGTTTTTT
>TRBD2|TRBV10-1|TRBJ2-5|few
CASNLKGGIGETQYF
TGCGCCAGCAACCTTAAGGGAGGGATTGGAGAGACCCAGTACTTC
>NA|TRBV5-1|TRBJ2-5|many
CASSFTPGQLETQYF
TGCGCCAGCAGCTTCACACCCGGACAGTTGGAGACCCAGTACTTC
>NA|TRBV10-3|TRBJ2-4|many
CAIKEGPTQYF
TGTGCCATCAAGGAGGGCCCGACGCAGTACTTC
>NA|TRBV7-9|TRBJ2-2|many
CASSSRGQNTGELFF
TGTGCCAGCAGCTCAAGGGGACAAAACACCGGGGAGCTGTTTTTT
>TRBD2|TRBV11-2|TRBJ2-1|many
CASSFILAGDRHEQFF
TGTGCCAGCAGCTTCATACTAGCGGGAGACCGCCATGAGCAGTTCTTC
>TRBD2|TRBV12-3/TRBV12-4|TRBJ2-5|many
CASSPGTSRETQYF
TGTGCCAGCAGCCCCGGGACTAGCAGAGAGACCCAGTACTTC
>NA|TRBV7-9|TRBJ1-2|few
CASSPSAGTWYGYTF
TGTGCCAGCAGCCCCTCCGCAGGGACTTGGTATGGCTACACCTTC
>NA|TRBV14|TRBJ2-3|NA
CASSQSQARTDTQYF
TGTGCCAGCAGCCAGTCCCAAGCCCGCACAGATACGCAGTATTTT
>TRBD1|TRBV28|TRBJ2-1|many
CASSLGGQDNEQFF
TGTGCCAGCAGTTTAGGGGGACAGGACAATGAGCAGTTCTTC
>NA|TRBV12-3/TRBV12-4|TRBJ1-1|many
CASSFQGLYTEAFF
TGTGCCAGCAGTTTCCAGGGCCTTTACACTGAAGCTTTCTTT
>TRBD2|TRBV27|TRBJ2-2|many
CASSSPSGSGNGELFF
TGTGCCAGCAGTTCTCCTAGCGGGAGTGGTAACGGGGAGCTGTTTTTT
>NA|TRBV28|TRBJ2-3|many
CASSPRQSGSDTQYF
TGTGCCAGCAGCCCGAGACAGAGTGGGTCGGATACGCAGTATTTT
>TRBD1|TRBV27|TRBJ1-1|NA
CASSSGTGGSRYTEAFF
TGTGCCAGCAGTTCAGGGACAGGGGGGAGTAGGTACACTGAAGCTTTCTTT
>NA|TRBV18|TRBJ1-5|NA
CASSPPNPNQPQHF
TGTGCCAGCTCACCACCTAATCCCAATCAGCCCCAGCATTTT
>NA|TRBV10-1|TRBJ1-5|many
CASSVRGSNQPQHF
TGCGCCAGCAGTGTCCGGGGTAGCAATCAGCCCCAGCATTTT
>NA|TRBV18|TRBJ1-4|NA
CASSPRTATNEKLFF
TGTGCCAGCTCACCGAGGACAGCAACTAATGAAAAACTGTTTTTT
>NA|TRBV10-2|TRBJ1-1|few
CASSESTTKNTEAFF
TGCGCCAGCAGTGAGTCGACTACTAAGAACACTGAAGCTTTCTTT
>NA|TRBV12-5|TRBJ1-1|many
CASGLAQDAEAFF
TGTGCTAGTGGTTTGGCGCAGGACGCTGAAGCTTTCTTT
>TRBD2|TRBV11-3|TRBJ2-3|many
CASSLVAGGTDTQYF
TGTGCCAGCAGCTTAGTGGCGGGAGGCACAGATACGCAGTATTTT
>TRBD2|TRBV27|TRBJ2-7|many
CASSSEASGSYEQYF
TGTGCCAGCAGCAGTGAGGCTAGCGGGAGTTACGAGCAGTACTTC
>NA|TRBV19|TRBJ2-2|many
CASSIRASVQSGELFF
TGTGCCAGTAGTATTCGGGCTAGCGTTCAGAGCGGGGAGCTGTTTTTT
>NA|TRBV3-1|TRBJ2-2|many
CASSQGFPNTGELFF
TGTGCCAGCAGCCAAGGCTTCCCGAACACCGGGGAGCTGTTTTTT
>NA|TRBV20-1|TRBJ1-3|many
CSATRPSSGNTIYF
TGCAGTGCTACTAGACCGAGCTCTGGAAACACCATATATTTT
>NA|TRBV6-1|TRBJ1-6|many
CASKQKGSGFSPLHF
TGTGCCAGCAAACAAAAAGGCTCAGGATTTTCACCCCTCCACTTT
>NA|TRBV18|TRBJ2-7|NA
CASSPPSARGEQYF
TGTGCCAGCTCACCACCCTCCGCCCGGGGCGAGCAGTACTTC
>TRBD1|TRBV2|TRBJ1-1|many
CASSANRGANTEAFF
TGTGCCAGCAGTGCAAACAGGGGGGCGAACACTGAAGCTTTCTTT
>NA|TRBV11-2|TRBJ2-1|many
CASNPTPHNEQFF
TGTGCCAGCAACCCGACCCCTCACAATGAGCAGTTCTTC
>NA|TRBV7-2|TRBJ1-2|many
CASSPIWPDGYTF
TGTGCCAGCAGCCCTATTTGGCCGGATGGCTACACCTTC
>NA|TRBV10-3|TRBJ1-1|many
CAIRLSETGTEAFF
TGTGCCATCAGGCTTTCCGAGACGGGGACTGAAGCTTTCTTT
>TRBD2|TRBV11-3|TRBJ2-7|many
CASSLALAGGSHEQYF
TGTGCCAGCAGCTTAGCCTTGGCGGGAGGGTCACACGAGCAGTACTTC
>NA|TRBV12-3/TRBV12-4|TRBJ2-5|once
CASSAGLSQETQYF
TGTGCCAGCAGTGCGGGCCTTAGTCAAGAGACCCAGTACTTC
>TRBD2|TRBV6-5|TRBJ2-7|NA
CASSYSEGGRVYEQYF
TGTGCCAGCAGTTACTCCGAGGGCGGGAGGGTATACGAGCAGTACTTC
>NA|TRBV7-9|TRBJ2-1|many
CASSLLSGTYNEQFF
TGTGCCAGCAGCTTATTATCTGGGACCTACAATGAGCAGTTCTTC
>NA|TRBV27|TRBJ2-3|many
CASSPSTGTNTDTQYF
TGTGCCAGCAGCCCGTCGACCGGAACAAACACAGATACGCAGTATTTT
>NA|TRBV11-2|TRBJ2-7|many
CASSLVGGTSGEQYF
TGTGCCAGCAGCTTAGTAGGGGGGACGTCGGGCGAGCAGTACTTC
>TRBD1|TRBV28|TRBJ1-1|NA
CASSLTVSRRNRQGLDEAFF
TGTGCCAGCAGTTTAACTGTAAGTCGGAGAAACCGACAGGGGCTGGATGAAGCTTTCTTT
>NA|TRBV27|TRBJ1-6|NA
CASSLFLGPAGGAYNSPLHF
TGTGCCAGCAGTTTGTTTCTGGGGCCTGCAGGAGGAGCCTATAATTCACCCCTCCACTTT
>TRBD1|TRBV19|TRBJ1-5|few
CASSIGTGIVQPQHF
TGTGCCAGTAGTATCGGGACAGGGATTGTCCAGCCCCAGCATTTT
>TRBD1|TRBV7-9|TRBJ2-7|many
CASSSPVGQGGAYEQYF
TGTGCCAGCAGCTCCCCCGTTGGACAGGGAGGAGCCTACGAGCAGTACTTC